This TCR beta chain was captured by sequencing in a study of CD8+ T cells in alopecia areata (dated by TCRdb to 2017 to 2018). With regard to the full study: The study used high-throughput TCRbeta sequencing to examine T cell clonal expansion in alopecia areata, in both the C3H/HeJ mouse model and human patients. Scalp clonality was compared among normal scalp (n=4), patchy alopecia areata scalp (n=8), and alopecia totalis/universalis scalp (n=8). Human TCRbeta sequencing covered scalp tissue and sorted CD4+ and CD8+ peripheral blood T cells from patchy and totalis/universalis alopecia areata patients and healthy controls. immunoSEQ multiplex PCR using 35 Vbeta forward primers and 13 Jbeta reverse primers was used to amplify TCRbeta CDR3 regions. The RNA source kit depended on sample type: the PAXgene miRNA kit for fixed scalp, the miRNeasy kit for PBMCs, and the RNeasy kit for mouse skin. What the study reported, not specific to this receptor: Shared TCR sequences between patients were less evident than in mice, which may be partly attributable to HLA diversity in the patient population. Lesional scalp, especially in alopecia totalis/universalis, showed higher clonality and more expanded CD8+ clones than normal scalp, suggesting antigenic drive. Unlike mouse skin, which is dominated by gammadelta T cells, normal human skin has resident alphabeta T cells that are also sequenced, and this complicates analysis of the scalp TCR repertoire.

PBMCs were isolated by density centrifugation and stained for CD3, CD4 and CD8, and CD4+ and CD8+ T cells were sorted on a FACSAria. Scalp biopsies and blood samples were provided by unaffected controls. The library was prepared using the immunoSEQ multiplex PCR assay. RNA was extracted from all samples and reverse transcribed into cDNA as template for TCR sequencing. First-strand cDNA was synthesized using SuperScript III with a 2:1 mix of oligo-dT and random hexamers. Amplification bias was assessed with a synthetic immune receptor repertoire, and residual bias was removed computationally. The study's processing was this. Raw reads were preprocessed to remove errors, and CDR3 was defined by IMGT conventions from the conserved cysteine to phenylalanine. Clonality was computed by normalizing Shannon entropy by log2 of the number of productive unique TCRs and subtracting the result from 1. CD4 or CD8 identity of scalp clones was inferred by cross-referencing scalp TCRbeta sequences with sorted blood CD4 and CD8 repertoires. TCRdb retrieved this table from immuneACCESS and kept in-frame rearrangements only. Not all clones are present; in checked studies, unresolved V genes account for under half, and no reason is known for the remainder. The D gene and trimming were derived from the DNA, and the V and J assignments and clone size from that table. This sample holds about 150,000 clones; 55% were observed only once. Less than 5% of the sample is taken by the ten largest.

As for this clone: There is no known antigen for this receptor. The sample holds no much larger clone one base away, and base qualities are not on file.

Sequencing was done on a sample of CD4+ T cells sorted from blood. This TCR was sampled from a human donor in good health.

The CDR3 here reads CASSVDTDPRGEQYF. The DNA reads as follows: TGTGCCAGCAGCGTAGATACCGACCCTAGGGGCGAGCAGTACTTC. Recombination joined TRBV9 with TRBJ2-7; the D gene is perhaps TRBD1, from 5 matching bases. The germline V gene gives CDR1 as SGDLS and CDR2 as YYNGEE. From the cysteine through the phenylalanine, the CDR3 covers 15 amino acids. Only the CDR3 DNA is retained, 45 bases long and in frame from the first base. V sheds 0 bases and J sheds 6 bases, leaving 16 bases between their ends. The full variable domain, with segments outside the CDR3 supplied by the reference TRBV9 and TRBJ2-7 proteins, appears as DSGVTQTPKHLITATGQRVTLRCSPRSGDLSVYWYQQSLDQGLQFLIQYYNGEERAKGNILERFSAQQFPDLHSELNLSSLELGDSALYFCASSVDTDPRGEQYFGPGTRLTVT.